The source of this T cell receptor (beta chain) is a study of blood T cell repertoires in COVID-19. Study details: COVID-19 samples collected from the United States, Italy and Spain covered acute and convalescent phases. The analysed material was cDNA or gDNA that came from T cells, B-cell-depleted T cells, or PBMCs.

This CDR3 is built from 14 residues. V lost 5 bases to trimming and J lost 5 bases; unmatched junction nucleotides: 6. CDR1 is MNHEY and CDR2 is SMNVEV in the germline V gene (reference sequence). In its sample, this clone was seen a few times. Original handling: Counts of nucleated cells, estimated from reference gene primer amplification, were obtained. Produced via immunoSEQ multiplex PCR; TCRdb's table is partial and in-frame only. The V and J calls and clone size were taken over from that table, and D and trimming were inferred from the DNA. The table shows roughly 180,000 clones, with about 88% occurring only once.

What was sequenced was peripheral blood. V and J are TRBV27 and TRBJ2-1, with 7 bases matching TRBD1. The TCR was taken from a man aged 18 to 29 with acute or convalescent COVID-19. CDR3 protein: CASSPTRGHNEQFF. In DNA form, the CDR3 reads TGTGCCAGCAGTCCAACTAGGGGGCACAATGAGCAGTTCTTC.